The rows below give T cell receptor beta chains drawn from one sample of a study of cytomegalovirus exposure and HLA in healthy donors. The protocol was immunoSEQ multiplex PCR, while the TCRdb copy is restricted to in-frame clones and leaves out a portion. The table has about 170,000 clones, 79% seen once. Sequencing was performed on PBMCs. The receptor set was obtained from a woman between 50 and 59 years old in good health and CMV-seronegative. The CDR3 runs from the conserved cysteine through the conserved F or W. D genes are given only for firm matches. Some rows have no size entry. The others give once, few or many, or a class for an expanded clone.

>TRBV19|.|TRBJ2-3|.
TGTGCCAGTAGTGGCCGCAACCAAGGCACAGATACGCAGTATTTT
CASSGRNQGTDTQYF
>TRBV19|.|TRBJ1-6|.
TGTGCCAGTAGTATTTCCGGGAACCGGTCACCCCTCCACTTT
CASSISGNRSPLHF
>TRBV28|.|TRBJ2-2|once
TGTGCCAGCAGTTTTTCCCGGGGGGCTACCGGGGAGCTGTTTTTT
CASSFSRGATGELFF
>TRBV15|TRBD1|TRBJ2-6|.
TGTGCCACCAGCAGAGATTTCGGGGGACAGGGATTCTCTGGGGCCAACGTCCTGACTTTC
CATSRDFGGQGFSGANVLTF
>TRBV9|.|TRBJ2-5|few
TGTGCCAGCAGCGTAGCGGTCCAAGAGACCCAGTACTTC
CASSVAVQETQYF
>TRBV2|.|TRBJ1-3|.
TGTGCCAGCAGGGGGGACTTCAACTCTGGAAACACCATATATTTT
CASRGDFNSGNTIYF
>TRBV6-5|TRBD1|TRBJ1-6|.
TGTGCCAGCAGTTACTCCAGGACAGGACTTAATTCACCCCTCCACTTT
CASSYSRTGLNSPLHF
>TRBV11-3|TRBD1|TRBJ2-2|.
TGTGCCAGCAGCTTGGGGACAGCCGCCCGTGCCGGGGAGCTGTTTTTT
CASSLGTAARAGELFF
>TRBV19|.|TRBJ1-2|.
TGTGCCAGTAGTACTAACAGAAACTATGGCTACACCTTC
CASSTNRNYGYTF
>TRBV28|.|TRBJ1-2|.
TGTGCCAGCAGATTCATGGTAGCTTCCTATGGCTACACCTTC
CASRFMVASYGYTF
>TRBV6-1|.|TRBJ2-2|.
TGTGCCAGCAGTGAGGTGTGGGGGGCCGGGGAGCTGTTTTTT
CASSEVWGAGELFF
>TRBV4-2|TRBD1|TRBJ2-1|many
TGTGCCAGCAGCCAAGCCGAGGGACAGGGGACAGATGAGCAGTTCTTC
CASSQAEGQGTDEQFF
>TRBV19|.|TRBJ2-3|.
TGTGCCAGTAGTAACAGACCTAGCACAGATACGCAGTATTTT
CASSNRPSTDTQYF
>TRBV28|TRBD1|TRBJ1-5|few
TGTGCCAGCAGTTCCGACAGGGGAGGGGGACAGCCCCAGCATTTT
CASSSDRGGGQPQHF
>TRBV7-2|.|TRBJ2-2|.
TGTGCCAGCAGCCCCGCTCCACTAGCCGGGGAGCTGTTTTTT
CASSPAPLAGELFF